One sample yielded the 2 T cell receptor beta chains listed below, sequenced in a study of shared clonotypes between healthy human individuals. Sequencing used immunoSEQ multiplex PCR; TCRdb keeps in-frame clones, though not all of them. This sample has some 2,000,000 clones, with roughly 95% found just once. The sequencing input was naive CD4+ T cells sorted from blood. Specified subset: CD45RA+ positively selected. These receptors came from a man younger than 30 in good health.

V and J are TRBV6-6 and TRBJ2-7; a weak D match, TRBD1 (6 bases). The CDR3 is 14 amino acids. V was shortened by 6 bases and J by 1 base, with 13 bases between the two germline ends. CDR1 and CDR2 (germline): MNHNY, SVGAGI (reference sequence). CDR3 nucleotides: TGTGCCAGCAGCTCCGGGACACTATCCTACGAGCAGTACTTC. The encoded protein is CASSSGTLSYEQYF.

The CDR3 DNA follows: TGTGCCAGCAGTGAAGGAGGGGGCCCACGGACGACGCAGTATTTT. This translates into CASSEGGGPRTTQYF. V and J are TRBV2 and TRBJ2-3; TRBD1 matches 7 bases. After removal of 1 base from V and 9 bases from J, the junction contained 10 bases not matched to a gene. This CDR3 region has 15 residues. Germline V lookup: CDR1 SNHLY, CDR2 FYNNEI. The full variable domain, in which reference TRBV2 and TRBJ2-3 provide the parts outside the CDR3, is EPEVTQTPSHQVTQMGQEVILRCVPISNHLYFYWYRQILGQKVEFLVSFYNNEISEKSEIFDDQFSVERPDGSNFTLKIRSTKLEDSAMYFCASSEGGGPRTTQYFGPGTRLTVL.